This entry concerns a single TCR beta chain. The sample is drawn from a study of shared clonotypes between healthy human individuals. Measured with immunoSEQ multiplex PCR; TCRdb has only the in-frame clones, and not every one. The sample holds hundreds of thousands of clones, around 79% seen once. Only Caucasian adults living in Nashville, Tennessee made up the donor group. The germline gives CDR1 MDHEN, CDR2 SYDVKM. V shed 6 bases and J shed 2 bases, with 14 bases lying between them. The CDR3 has 14 amino acids. This TCR was sampled from a woman in her thirties or forties in good health. Some clones in this sample may be carry-over from other donors' samples. V gene TRBV28 combines with J gene TRBJ2-7; D remains unclear. Input material: PBMCs. The chain's CDR3 is CASSSYGGTYEQYF. In nucleotides, the CDR3 is TGTGCCAGCAGCTCCTACGGTGGGACCTACGAGCAGTACTTC.